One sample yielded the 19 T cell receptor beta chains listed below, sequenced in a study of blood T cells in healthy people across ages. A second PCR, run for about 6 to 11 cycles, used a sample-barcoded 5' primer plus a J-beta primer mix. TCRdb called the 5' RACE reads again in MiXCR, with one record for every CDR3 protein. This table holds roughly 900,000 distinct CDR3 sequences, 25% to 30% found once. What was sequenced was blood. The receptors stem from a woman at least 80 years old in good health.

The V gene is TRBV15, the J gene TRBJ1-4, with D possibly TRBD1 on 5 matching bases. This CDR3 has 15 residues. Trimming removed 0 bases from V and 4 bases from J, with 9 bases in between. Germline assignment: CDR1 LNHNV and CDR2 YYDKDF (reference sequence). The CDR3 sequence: CATSRDWGGNEKLFF. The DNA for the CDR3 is TGTGCCACCAGCAGAGATTGGGGCGGTAATGAAAAACTGTTTTTT.

As DNA, the CDR3 is TGCGCCAGCAGCTTGGTCTTCGAGGAGACCCAGTACTTC. Amino acid sequence: CASSLVFEETQYF. The chain couples TRBV5-1 to TRBJ2-7; D is uncertain. With the DNA end fitting TRBJ2-5 better, the J assignment may be wrong. Germline assignment: CDR1 SGHRS and CDR2 YFSETQ. The CDR3 totals 13 residues.

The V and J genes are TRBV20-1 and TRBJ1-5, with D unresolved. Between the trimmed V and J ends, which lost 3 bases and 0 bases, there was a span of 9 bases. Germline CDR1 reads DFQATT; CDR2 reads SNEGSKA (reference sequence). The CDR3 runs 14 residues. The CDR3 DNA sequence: TGCAGTGCTAGTGGGCAGAATAGCAATCAGCCCCAGCATTTT. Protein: CSASGQNSNQPQHF.

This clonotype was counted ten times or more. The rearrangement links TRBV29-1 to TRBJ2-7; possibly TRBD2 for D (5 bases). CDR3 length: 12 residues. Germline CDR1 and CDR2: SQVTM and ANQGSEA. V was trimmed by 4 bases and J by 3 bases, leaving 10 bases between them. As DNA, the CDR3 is TGCAGCGTTGGCGGGTTGAGCTACGAGCAGTACTTC. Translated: CSVGGLSYEQYF.

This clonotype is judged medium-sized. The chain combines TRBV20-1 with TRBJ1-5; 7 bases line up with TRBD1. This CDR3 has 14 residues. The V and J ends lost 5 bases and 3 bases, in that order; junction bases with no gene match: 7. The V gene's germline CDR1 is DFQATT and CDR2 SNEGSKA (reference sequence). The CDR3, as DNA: TGCAGTGCTTCGCGACAGGGCAACAATCAGCCCCAGCATTTT. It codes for CSASRQGNNQPQHF.

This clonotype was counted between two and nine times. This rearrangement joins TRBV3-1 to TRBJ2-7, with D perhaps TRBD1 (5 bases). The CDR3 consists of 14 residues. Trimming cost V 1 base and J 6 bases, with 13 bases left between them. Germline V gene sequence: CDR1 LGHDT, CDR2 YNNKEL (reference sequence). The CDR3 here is CASSQAAGNCEQYF. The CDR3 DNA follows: TGTGCCAGCAGCCAAGCCGCAGGGAACTGCGAGCAGTACTTC.

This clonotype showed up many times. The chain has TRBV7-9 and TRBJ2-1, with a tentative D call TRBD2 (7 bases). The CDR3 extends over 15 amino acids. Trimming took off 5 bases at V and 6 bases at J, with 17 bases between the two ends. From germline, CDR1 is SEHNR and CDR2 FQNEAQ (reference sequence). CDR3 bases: TGTGCCAGCAGCCTATTGGCGGGGGCCACCAATGAGCAGTTCTTC. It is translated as CASSLLAGATNEQFF.

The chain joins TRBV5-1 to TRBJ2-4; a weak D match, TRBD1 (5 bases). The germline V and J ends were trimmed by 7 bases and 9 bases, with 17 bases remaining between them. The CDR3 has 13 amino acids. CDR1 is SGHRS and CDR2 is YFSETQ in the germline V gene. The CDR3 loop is CASGLAGRSIQYF. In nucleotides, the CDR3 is TGCGCCAGCGGTCTGGCAGGGCGGAGCATTCAGTACTTC.

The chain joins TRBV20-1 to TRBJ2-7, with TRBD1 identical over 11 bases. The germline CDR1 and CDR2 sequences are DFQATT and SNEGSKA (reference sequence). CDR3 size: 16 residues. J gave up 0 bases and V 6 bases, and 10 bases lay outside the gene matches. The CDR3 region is CSALKPGTGGSYEQYF. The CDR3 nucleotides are TGCAGTGCCCTGAAACCCGGGACAGGGGGCTCCTACGAGCAGTACTTC.

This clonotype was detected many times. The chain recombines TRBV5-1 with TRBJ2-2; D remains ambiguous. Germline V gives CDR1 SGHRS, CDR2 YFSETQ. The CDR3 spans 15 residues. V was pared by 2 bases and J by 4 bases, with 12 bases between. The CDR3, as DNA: TGCGCCAGCAGCTTATCCTTAACGGGCACCGGGGAGCTGTTTTTT. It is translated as CASSLSLTGTGELFF.

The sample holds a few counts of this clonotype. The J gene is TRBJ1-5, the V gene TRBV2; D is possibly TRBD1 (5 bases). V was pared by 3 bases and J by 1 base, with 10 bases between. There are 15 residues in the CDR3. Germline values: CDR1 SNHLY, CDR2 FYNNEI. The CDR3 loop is CASSDFGASNQPQHF. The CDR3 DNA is TGTGCCAGCAGTGATTTTGGGGCGAGCAATCAGCCCCAGCATTTT.

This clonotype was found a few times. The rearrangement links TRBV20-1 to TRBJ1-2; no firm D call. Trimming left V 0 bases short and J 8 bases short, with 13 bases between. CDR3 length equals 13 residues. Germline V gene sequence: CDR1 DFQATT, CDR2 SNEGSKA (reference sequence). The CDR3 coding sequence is TGCAGTGCTAGAGATGCAGGCCGGGTGGGCTACACCTTC. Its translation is CSARDAGRVGYTF.

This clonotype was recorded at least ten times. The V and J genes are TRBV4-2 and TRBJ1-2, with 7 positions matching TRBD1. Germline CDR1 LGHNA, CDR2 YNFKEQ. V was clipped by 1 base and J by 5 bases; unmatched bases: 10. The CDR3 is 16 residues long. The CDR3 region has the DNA TGTGCCAGCAGCCAAGGACCGACAGGGATCGTATATGGCTACACCTTC. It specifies CASSQGPTGIVYGYTF.

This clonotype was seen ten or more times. The DNA for the CDR3 is TGTGCCAGCGGCGATAAAACAGGGAGCTATGGCTACACCTTC. Protein: CASGDKTGSYGYTF. The rearrangement links TRBV7-2 to TRBJ1-2, with D perhaps matching TRBD1 (6 bases). V lost 8 bases and J lost 4, with 17 bases in between. CDR1 is SGHTA and CDR2 is FQGNSA in the germline V gene. This CDR3 contains 14 residues.

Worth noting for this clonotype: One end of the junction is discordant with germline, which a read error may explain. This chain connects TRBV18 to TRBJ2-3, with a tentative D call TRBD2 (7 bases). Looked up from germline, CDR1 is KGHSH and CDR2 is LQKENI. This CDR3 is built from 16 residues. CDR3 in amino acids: CANSPPVLGGQDTQYF. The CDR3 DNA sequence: TGTGCCAACTCACCCCCGGTTCTCGGGGGGCAAGATACGCAGTATTTT.

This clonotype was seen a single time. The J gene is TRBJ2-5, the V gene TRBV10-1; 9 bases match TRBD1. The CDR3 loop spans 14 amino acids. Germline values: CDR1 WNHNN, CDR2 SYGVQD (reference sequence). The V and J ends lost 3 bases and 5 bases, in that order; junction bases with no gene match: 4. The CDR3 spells CASSDGTGFETQYF. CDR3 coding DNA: TGCGCCAGCAGTGACGGGACAGGGTTCGAGACCCAGTACTTC.

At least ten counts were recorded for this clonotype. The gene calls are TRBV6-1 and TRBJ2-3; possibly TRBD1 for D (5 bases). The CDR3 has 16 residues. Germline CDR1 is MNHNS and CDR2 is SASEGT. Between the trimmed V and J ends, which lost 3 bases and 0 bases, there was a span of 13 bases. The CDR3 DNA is TGTGCCAGCAGTGATTATCAGGGCCCGAGCACAGATACGCAGTATTTT. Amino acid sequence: CASSDYQGPSTDTQYF.

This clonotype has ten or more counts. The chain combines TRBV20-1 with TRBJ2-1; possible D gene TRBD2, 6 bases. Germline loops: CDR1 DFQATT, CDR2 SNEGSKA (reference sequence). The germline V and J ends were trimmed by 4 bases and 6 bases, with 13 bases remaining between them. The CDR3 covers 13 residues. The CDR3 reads CSAKRVNINEQFF. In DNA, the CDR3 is TGCAGTGCTAAGCGGGTTAATATCAATGAGCAGTTCTTC.

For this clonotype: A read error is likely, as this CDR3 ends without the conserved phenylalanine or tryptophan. The CDR3 nucleotides read TGTGCCAGCAGCACAAGACAGAAACACGCAGATACGCAGTATTGT. This encodes CASSTRQKHADTQYC. This chain links TRBV7-8 with TRBJ2-3; D might be TRBD1 (5 bases). Between the trimmed V and J ends, which lost 5 bases and 4 bases, there was a span of 16 bases. This CDR3 comprises 15 residues. CDR1 SGHVS and CDR2 FQNEAQ come from the germline V gene.